The T cell receptor beta chain under discussion was sequenced for a study of T cell clones after liver transplantation. On the study more broadly: TCRbeta sequencing after a pre-transplant mixed lymphocyte reaction identified graft-donor-reactive clones, later tracked in post-transplant blood. General study findings and limits: Migration into the graft, not deletion, may explain lost graft donor-reactive T cells. The donor-reactive repertoire was only partly measurable in a couple of subjects, lacking donor cells. In 5 of 8 subjects, circulating graft-donor-reactive CD4 TCRbeta sequences fell significantly after transplant.

Clones were read by immunoSEQ multiplex PCR, and TCRdb kept only the in-frame ones, dropping some. The sample has 70,000 to 85,000 clones; around 80% are singletons. A note on this clone: The antigen remains unidentified.

Sequenced here: CD4+ T cells from blood, sampled before liver transplant. The TCR sequence derives from a human donor who received a liver transplant.

The CDR3 region has the DNA TGTGCCAGCTCACCGACCGGGACAGATGCCTACGAGCAGTACTTC. Its protein is CASSPTGTDAYEQYF. The chain joins TRBV28 to TRBJ2-7; 7 bases match TRBD1. V gave up 8 bases and J gave up 2 bases; unmatched junction bases: 12. The CDR3 has 15 amino acids. Germline assignment: CDR1 MDHEN and CDR2 SYDVKM.